This paragraph reports one T cell receptor (beta chain). Antigen: not known. The length of the CDR3 is 16 residues. Trimming took 6 bases from V and 0 from J; bases not matched to a gene: 2. Per the germline V gene, CDR1 is ENHRY and CDR2 is SYGVKD. The sample originates from a study of T cell responses to AZD1222 COVID-19 vaccine. Study-level points and caveats: Unmutated regions of variants are reportedly targeted by nearly half of spike-specific TCRs. Spike was spanned by vaccine-associated CD4 TCRs, which were dominant at 160-218 and 743-854. Baseline serostatus was positive in only a handful of AZD1222 recipients. There were mostly white British donors and more females than males, and clonal diversity was possibly underestimated.

Sequenced by immunoSEQ multiplex PCR; TCRdb stores in-frame clones only, minus some. The sample lists 100,000 to 150,000 clones, approximately 82% occurring once. This clonotype was sampled from an adult who received the AZD1222 COVID-19 vaccine. This chain links TRBV10-3 with TRBJ2-3; the match to TRBD2 covers 14 bases. Here the sequenced sample was peripheral blood, taken 28 days after the second AZD1222 dose. CDR3 region: CAISWTSGGSTDTQYF. Here the CDR3 DNA reads TGTGCCATCAGCTGGACTAGCGGGGGGAGCACAGATACGCAGTATTTT.